The entry that follows covers one TCR beta chain sequence. Its antigen remains unidentified. 5'RACE template switching produced TCR cDNA carrying a universal primer site and UMIs. TCRdb processed the 5' RACE reads anew with MiXCR; each CDR3 protein has one entry. The sample lists 340,000 or so distinct CDR3 sequences; around 13% were seen once. The sample is drawn from a study of T cells after yellow fever vaccination. General study findings and limits: Weaker overall was a secondary response that nonetheless peaked faster, on day 5 versus 15. Once the booster was given, most primary-vaccination clones reappeared, at about 96% for CD4 and roughly 91% for CD8. Of the clonotypes, a small share occurred in both CD4 and CD8 compartments.

The CDR3 sequence is 15 residues long. V lost 3 bases to trimming and J lost 4 bases; unmatched junction nucleotides: 6. CDR1 is DFQATT and CDR2 is SNEGSKA in the germline V gene (reference sequence). V and J are TRBV20-1 and TRBJ2-5; TRBD2 matches 12 bases. The sequence was collected from a man aged 18-30 years who received the YFV17D yellow fever vaccine. This specimen consisted of CD4+ T cells sorted from PBMCs, obtained 15 days after the yellow fever booster vaccination. CDR3 amino acids: CSARASGGAGETQYF. CDR3 nucleotide sequence: TGCAGTGCTAGGGCTAGCGGGGGGGCCGGAGAGACCCAGTACTTC.